The rows below give T cell receptor beta chains drawn from one sample of a study of blood T cell repertoires in COVID-19. TCRdb's copy holds only in-frame clones and misses some; the assay was immunoSEQ multiplex PCR. The sample consists of about 120,000 clones, approximately 90% of them appearing once. Material for sequencing was peripheral blood. These receptors were collected from a human donor in a cohort sampled during active COVID-19. Both conserved end residues are part of each CDR3. The D gene is left open where the match is weak. Clone size, where shown, is once, few, many, or a class for clones that have expanded.

size,V,J,D,DNA,CDR3
once,TRBV6-5,TRBJ2-3,TRBD1,TGTGCCAGCAAACCGGGACAGAACACAGATACGCAGTATTTT,CASKPGQNTDTQYF
few,TRBV18,TRBJ2-7,TRBD1,TGTGCCAGCTCACCTGGAGCAGGGGGATCCTACGAGCAGTACTTC,CASSPGAGGSYEQYF
.,TRBV2,TRBJ2-7,TRBD2,TGTGCCAGCAGTGAAGCGGGGGGACTAGTTAACTACGAGCAGTACTTC,CASSEAGGLVNYEQYF
.,TRBV19,TRBJ1-2,.,TGTGCCAGTACCCCCAAGTTGGCAGGGTCTAACTATGGCTACACCTTC,CASTPKLAGSNYGYTF
.,TRBV28,TRBJ2-7,TRBD2,TGTGCCGTGGTAAGGGGCGGGAGTAGCTACGAGCAGTACTTC,CAVVRGGSSYEQYF
once,TRBV11-3,TRBJ2-2,TRBD2,TGTGCCAGCAGCTTTGTCCCGACTAGCGGGAAAACCGGGGAGCTGTTTTTT,CASSFVPTSGKTGELFF
.,TRBV6-1,TRBJ1-5,.,TGTGCCAGCAGTGAAGACAGGGGCAATCAGCCCCAGCATTTT,CASSEDRGNQPQHF
few,TRBV5-5,TRBJ1-1,.,TGTGCCAGCAGCTTACAGCAGGGGCTAACGAACACTGAAGCTTTCTTT,CASSLQQGLTNTEAFF
.,TRBV6-2/TRBV6-3,TRBJ2-5,TRBD1,TGTGCCAGCAGCAAACTACAGGGGGTCGACCAAGAGACCCAGTACTTC,CASSKLQGVDQETQYF
.,TRBV5-1,TRBJ1-1,.,TGCGCCAGCAGCTTGTCTAATTTGAACACTGAAGCTTTCTTT,CASSLSNLNTEAFF
.,TRBV5-1,TRBJ2-1,.,TGCGCCAGCAGCTCCCACCCCGCGAATGAGCAGTTCTTC,CASSSHPANEQFF
.,TRBV4-1,TRBJ2-1,TRBD2,TGCGCCAGCAGCCCCCCTGCGGGGGGTGAGCAGTTCTTC,CASSPPAGGEQFF
.,TRBV12-2,TRBJ2-5,.,TGTCGAGGTCCGGGGGAGAGAGGGGAGACCCAGTACTTC,CRGPGERGETQYF
.,TRBV19,TRBJ1-1,.,TGTGCCAGTAGTAGGGCCCATGAGACTGAAGCTTTCTTT,CASSRAHETEAFF
.,TRBV3-1/TRBV3-2,TRBJ2-7,TRBD2,TGTGCCAGCAGCCCGGGACTAGCGGGCTACGAGCAGTACTTC,CASSPGLAGYEQYF
.,TRBV7-2,TRBJ2-7,TRBD2,TGTGCCAGCAGCCTGACCTTAGCGGGGGCCTCCTACGAGCAGTACTTC,CASSLTLAGASYEQYF
.,TRBV6-6,TRBJ2-3,TRBD2,TGTGCCAGCAGGGGACTAGCGAAGGGAGATACGCAGTATTTT,CASRGLAKGDTQYF
.,TRBV10-3,TRBJ1-2,.,TGTGCCATCAGTCCGGAGGGACGTTCGAACCCGGTGGGCTACACCTTC,CAISPEGRSNPVGYTF
.,TRBV28,TRBJ2-2,.,TGTGCCAGCAGTTTAGTTGGGAGCCTAATCGGCGGGGAGCTGTTTTTT,CASSLVGSLIGGELFF
.,TRBV2,TRBJ2-7,TRBD1,TGTGCCAGCAGATCAACCACAGGGGCCCGCGAGCAGTACTTC,CASRSTTGAREQYF
.,TRBV3-1/TRBV3-2,TRBJ2-7,TRBD2,TGTGCCAGCAGCCAAGTCCACGGGAGGGCCTCCTACGAGCAGTACTTC,CASSQVHGRASYEQYF
.,TRBV7-9,TRBJ2-1,TRBD2,TGTGCCAGCACCGGGACTAGCGGGATAGATTTGCCGTTCTTC,CASTGTSGIDLPFF
.,TRBV29-1,TRBJ2-5,.,TGCAGCCCCCGAAGGTTGGGCCCAGGTGGGGAGACCCAGTACTTC,CSPRRLGPGGETQYF
.,TRBV5-4,TRBJ1-3,TRBD1,TGTGCCACTGGACAGGCTGGAAACACCATATATTTT,CATGQAGNTIYF
.,TRBV5-1,TRBJ2-5,TRBD1,TGCGCCAGCAGCCTGAAGGGACAGGGGATGGAGACCCAGTACTTC,CASSLKGQGMETQYF
medium-sized,TRBV5-4,TRBJ2-7,TRBD1,TGTGCCAGCAGCATAGGACAGGGAAACGAGCAGTACTTC,CASSIGQGNEQYF
.,TRBV7-6,TRBJ1-6,.,TGTGCCAGCAGCTTAGATCGTCAGGGCGGTTCACCCCTCCACTTT,CASSLDRQGGSPLHF
.,TRBV11-2,TRBJ2-5,.,TGTGCCAGCAGCTTAGGTGTATCCCAAGAGACCCAGTACTTC,CASSLGVSQETQYF
.,TRBV7-9,TRBJ2-1,.,TGTGCCAGCACCTTTGGGAGTGAGCAGTTCTTC,CASTFGSEQFF
.,TRBV5-8,TRBJ2-5,.,TGTGCCAGCAGCTCCGGACAGAAAGAGACCCAGTACTTC,CASSSGQKETQYF
.,TRBV6-5,TRBJ1-1,TRBD1,TGTGCCAGCAGAGCCGGGACAGCCCACACTGAAGCTTTCTTT,CASRAGTAHTEAFF
.,TRBV7-2,TRBJ2-7,TRBD1,TGTGCCAGCAGCCGACAGGGTTACGAGCAGTACTTC,CASSRQGYEQYF
.,TRBV7-9,TRBJ1-1,.,TGTGCCAGCAGCTTATATTCGAACACTGAAGCTTTCTTT,CASSLYSNTEAFF
.,TRBV27,TRBJ2-6,TRBD2,TGTGCCAGCAGTTTTCTAGCGGCTGGGGCCAACGTCCTGACTTTC,CASSFLAAGANVLTF
.,TRBV18,TRBJ2-7,TRBD2,TGTGCCAGCTCGAGCGGGGTGGTGACCTACGAGCAGTACTTC,CASSSGVVTYEQYF
.,TRBV4-1,TRBJ2-1,.,TGCGCCAGCAGCCCAACCGATACACCATACAATGAGCAGTTCTTC,CASSPTDTPYNEQFF
.,TRBV19,TRBJ2-2,TRBD2,TGTGCCAGTAGTAGGGGACTAGCGGGGGGGCAGTCCACCGGGGAGCTGTTTTTT,CASSRGLAGGQSTGELFF
.,TRBV6-5,TRBJ1-2,.,TGTGCCAGCAGTTACGAGGCAGGGACTATCGGCTATGGCTACACCTTC,CASSYEAGTIGYGYTF
.,TRBV12-2,TRBJ1-1,.,TGTGCAAGTCGCTTCTACAGGGACGGGGTCACTGAAGCTTTCTTT,CASRFYRDGVTEAFF
once,TRBV4-1,TRBJ1-4,.,TGCGCCAGCAGCCACGCCGGTGGAGCGGGTGAAAAACTGTTTTTT,CASSHAGGAGEKLFF
.,TRBV15,TRBJ2-1,TRBD2,TGTGCCACCAGCAACCAGGCGGGAGGGTCGGGTGAGCAGTTCTTC,CATSNQAGGSGEQFF
.,TRBV6-1,TRBJ1-3,.,TGTGCCAGCAGTGATAGAGACACTGGAAACACCATATATTTT,CASSDRDTGNTIYF
.,TRBV3-1/TRBV3-2,TRBJ2-7,.,TGTGCCAGCAGCCAAGGTTCAGGGGCGATATCCTACGAGCAGTACTTC,CASSQGSGAISYEQYF
.,TRBV6-5,TRBJ1-2,.,TGTGCCAGCACTTTTTCAAGGGGTTATAATGGCTACACCTTC,CASTFSRGYNGYTF
.,TRBV28,TRBJ2-1,.,.,CASSSSGQGAFEQFF
.,TRBV19,TRBJ2-5,.,TGTGCCAGTAGTACAGTAGAGACCCAGTACTTC,CASSTVETQYF
.,TRBV5-1,TRBJ1-1,TRBD1,TGCGCCAGCAGCGTGAGCGGACAGGGGCGGAACACTGAAGCTTTCTTT,CASSVSGQGRNTEAFF
.,TRBV11-2,TRBJ1-2,TRBD1,TGTGCCAGCAGCTTAGCACAGGGGGGTGGCTACACCTTC,CASSLAQGGGYTF
.,TRBV7-9,TRBJ2-1,TRBD1,TGTGCCAGCAGCAAGGACAGGGTAAAACGGCGAAGCTCCTACAATGAGCAGTTCTTC,CASSKDRVKRRSSYNEQFF
.,TRBV3-1/TRBV3-2,TRBJ2-1,.,TGTGCCAGCAGCCGATTATTCCGGGGGAAAGGACGGTACAATGAGCAGTTCTTC,CASSRLFRGKGRYNEQFF
.,TRBV19,TRBJ2-1,TRBD2,TGTGCCAGTAGTGTCGGACTAGCGGGAGATGAGCAGTTCTTC,CASSVGLAGDEQFF
.,TRBV12-5,TRBJ2-2,.,TGTGCTAGTGGTTTGGGAAGAGCCACCGGGGAGCTGTTTTTT,CASGLGRATGELFF
.,TRBV5-5,TRBJ2-5,.,TGTGCCAGCAGCTACGGGACTCAAGAGACCCAGTACTTC,CASSYGTQETQYF
.,TRBV6-6,TRBJ1-2,TRBD1,TGTGCCAGCAGTTATCGACAGGGTAGTATCGGCTACACCTTC,CASSYRQGSIGYTF
.,TRBV28,TRBJ1-1,TRBD1,TGTGCCAGCAGTTTACGTACAGGGGCCTTGAACACTGAAGCTTTCTTT,CASSLRTGALNTEAFF
.,TRBV19,TRBJ2-7,.,TGTGCCAGTAGTCGTAGCGGAAGGGAATACGAGCAGTACTTC,CASSRSGREYEQYF
.,TRBV14,TRBJ1-2,TRBD1,TGTGCCAGCAGCCTCGGAGCCGGACAGGGCTATGGCTACACCTTC,CASSLGAGQGYGYTF